A selection of T cell receptor beta chains follows, all from one sample in a study of shared clonotypes between healthy human individuals. Clones were sequenced by immunoSEQ multiplex PCR, and TCRdb holds only the in-frame ones, with some missing. The sample lists around 2.1 million clones, around 93% occurring once. The sequenced sample consisted of naive CD8+ T cells from PBMCs. The receptors derive from a man aged 18 to 35 in good health. Some clones in this sample may be carry-over from other donors' samples. Each CDR3 is given with its conserved first and last residue. D genes are given only for firm matches. Expanded clones are given a class, and other clones once, few, many or no size at all.

v_gene: TRBV27; d_gene: -; abundance: -; j_gene: TRBJ1-4; CDR3nt: TGTGCCAGCAGTTTCATTGGGGAAATACTGTTTTTT; CDR3aa: CASSFIGEILFF
v_gene: TRBV2; d_gene: -; abundance: -; j_gene: TRBJ2-7; CDR3nt: TGTGCCAGCAGTGACAGGGGGGACTACGAGCAGTACTTC; CDR3aa: CASSDRGDYEQYF
v_gene: TRBV2; d_gene: TRBD1; abundance: -; j_gene: TRBJ2-7; CDR3nt: TGTGCCAGCACCACGGACAGGCCTCATCCCTACGAGCAGTACTTC; CDR3aa: CASTTDRPHPYEQYF
v_gene: TRBV6-5; d_gene: -; abundance: -; j_gene: TRBJ2-7; CDR3nt: TGTGCCAGCAGTCTGCCGGGAACCAAAACCCACGAGCAGTACTTC; CDR3aa: CASSLPGTKTHEQYF
v_gene: TRBV5-8; d_gene: -; abundance: -; j_gene: TRBJ2-7; CDR3nt: TGTGCCAGCAGCTTCGTCAGGCGTTTCGGACGCGGTGACTACGAGCAGTACTTC; CDR3aa: CASSFVRRFGRGDYEQYF
v_gene: TRBV6-1; d_gene: -; abundance: -; j_gene: TRBJ2-7; CDR3nt: TGTGCCAGCAGTGACGGTATAGCCTACGAGCAGTACTTC; CDR3aa: CASSDGIAYEQYF
v_gene: TRBV30; d_gene: -; abundance: -; j_gene: TRBJ2-3; CDR3nt: TGTGCCTGGAGTGTAGGGGCAGGGATTTTAGATACGCAGTATTTT; CDR3aa: CAWSVGAGILDTQYF
v_gene: TRBV28; d_gene: TRBD2; abundance: -; j_gene: TRBJ2-7; CDR3nt: TGTGCCAGCAGTTTAATGCGGGGGTCCGCCGACGAGCAGTACTTC; CDR3aa: CASSLMRGSADEQYF
v_gene: TRBV29-1; d_gene: -; abundance: -; j_gene: TRBJ2-4; CDR3nt: TGCAGCGCTAGGGCCCCCAAAAACATTCAGTACTTC; CDR3aa: CSARAPKNIQYF
v_gene: TRBV7-8; d_gene: -; abundance: -; j_gene: TRBJ2-2; CDR3nt: TGTGCCAGCAGCTTAGACAGAACCGGGGAGCTGTTTTTT; CDR3aa: CASSLDRTGELFF
v_gene: TRBV19; d_gene: TRBD1; abundance: once; j_gene: TRBJ1-5; CDR3nt: TGTGCCAGTCTACCGGACAGGGAGGGCAATCAGCCCCAGCATTTT; CDR3aa: CASLPDREGNQPQHF
v_gene: TRBV30; d_gene: TRBD1; abundance: -; j_gene: TRBJ2-1; CDR3nt: TGTGCCTGGTGTCCCGGGACAGCCTACAATGAGCAGTTCTTC; CDR3aa: CAWCPGTAYNEQFF
v_gene: TRBV11-2; d_gene: TRBD2; abundance: once; j_gene: TRBJ2-7; CDR3nt: TGTGCCAGCAGCTTAGGGGCCCTAGCGGGTTTTCTGGTGCAGTACTTC; CDR3aa: CASSLGALAGFLVQYF
v_gene: TRBV27; d_gene: -; abundance: -; j_gene: TRBJ2-7; CDR3nt: TGTGCCAGCTCCCTTCGGGGGACTGCCCCCTACGAGCAGTACTTC; CDR3aa: CASSLRGTAPYEQYF
v_gene: TRBV9; d_gene: -; abundance: -; j_gene: TRBJ2-2; CDR3nt: TGTGCCAGCAGCGTAACGCCCCTCAAGGCTAGCGTAAACACCGGGGAGCTGTTTTTT; CDR3aa: CASSVTPLKASVNTGELFF
v_gene: TRBV2; d_gene: TRBD2; abundance: -; j_gene: TRBJ2-1; CDR3nt: TGTGCCAGCGCCATTTCGACTAGCGGGCTCGAAGATGAGCAGTTCTTC; CDR3aa: CASAISTSGLEDEQFF
v_gene: TRBV13; d_gene: -; abundance: -; j_gene: TRBJ2-3; CDR3nt: TGTGCCAGCCGGCTTTGGGGGGAGTGGGGCACAGATACGCAGTATTTT; CDR3aa: CASRLWGEWGTDTQYF
v_gene: TRBV5-6; d_gene: -; abundance: -; j_gene: TRBJ2-2; CDR3nt: TGTGCCAGCAGCTTATCGGCCAACACCGGGGAGCTGTTTTTT; CDR3aa: CASSLSANTGELFF
v_gene: TRBV10-3; d_gene: -; abundance: few; j_gene: TRBJ1-1; CDR3nt: TGTGCCATCAGTGAGTCAGCACCGAACACTGAAGCTTTCTTT; CDR3aa: CAISESAPNTEAFF
v_gene: TRBV28; d_gene: -; abundance: once; j_gene: TRBJ2-7; CDR3nt: TGTGCCAGCAGTTATCCCCGGGCAAGCTCCTACGAGCAGTACTTC; CDR3aa: CASSYPRASSYEQYF
v_gene: TRBV18; d_gene: TRBD2; abundance: once; j_gene: TRBJ2-1; CDR3nt: TGTGCCAGCTCCCTGGGGACTAGCAGACCCTACAATGAGCAGTTCTTC; CDR3aa: CASSLGTSRPYNEQFF
v_gene: TRBV10-1; d_gene: -; abundance: -; j_gene: TRBJ2-1; CDR3nt: TGCGCCAGCAGACCCATAGCAGAGAGCTATTACAATGAGCAGTTCTTC; CDR3aa: CASRPIAESYYNEQFF
v_gene: TRBV14; d_gene: TRBD2; abundance: once; j_gene: TRBJ2-5; CDR3nt: TGTGCCAGCAGCCCCTGGGGGGGGTCCCAAGAGACCCAGTACTTC; CDR3aa: CASSPWGGSQETQYF
v_gene: TRBV4-1; d_gene: TRBD2; abundance: -; j_gene: TRBJ2-1; CDR3nt: TGCGCCAGCAGCCAAATGAGACTAGCGGGAGGCCGAAGCTCCTACAATGAGCAGTTCTTC; CDR3aa: CASSQMRLAGGRSSYNEQFF
v_gene: TRBV7-9; d_gene: -; abundance: -; j_gene: TRBJ2-2; CDR3nt: TGTGCCAGCAGCTCTGACAACTGGCTGTTTTTT; CDR3aa: CASSSDNWLFF
v_gene: TRBV4-1; d_gene: TRBD2; abundance: -; j_gene: TRBJ2-2; CDR3nt: TGCGCCAGTAGCGGGGTGAACACCGGGGAGCTGTTTTTT; CDR3aa: CASSGVNTGELFF
v_gene: TRBV6-1; d_gene: -; abundance: -; j_gene: TRBJ1-5; CDR3nt: TGTGCCAGCGCCAAGAGGGGGGCAAGCAATCAGCCCCAGCATTTT; CDR3aa: CASAKRGASNQPQHF
v_gene: TRBV27; d_gene: -; abundance: -; j_gene: TRBJ1-1; CDR3nt: TGTGCCAGCAGTCCCTTGGGAGGGGCCTTAAGCACTGAAGCTTTCTTT; CDR3aa: CASSPLGGALSTEAFF
v_gene: TRBV7-6; d_gene: TRBD2; abundance: -; j_gene: TRBJ2-3; CDR3nt: TGTGCCAGCAGCTTAGACGGACTAGCGGGCGTTTCAGATACGCAGTATTTT; CDR3aa: CASSLDGLAGVSDTQYF
v_gene: TRBV4-2; d_gene: -; abundance: few; j_gene: TRBJ2-2; CDR3nt: TGTGCCAGCAGCCCGAGTCGAGGGCTGGGGGAGCTGTTTTTT; CDR3aa: CASSPSRGLGELFF
v_gene: TRBV4-3; d_gene: TRBD2; abundance: -; j_gene: TRBJ2-3; CDR3nt: TGCGCCAGCAGCCAAGATTTATGGCGGGAGCACGCAGATACGCAGTATTTT; CDR3aa: CASSQDLWREHADTQYF
v_gene: TRBV28; d_gene: -; abundance: -; j_gene: TRBJ2-5; CDR3nt: TGTGCCAGCAGCAACACGGGGGAAGAGACCCAGTACTTC; CDR3aa: CASSNTGEETQYF
v_gene: TRBV9; d_gene: -; abundance: -; j_gene: TRBJ1-1; CDR3nt: TGTGCCAGCAGCCCTCTTGAGATGAACACTGAAGCTTTCTTT; CDR3aa: CASSPLEMNTEAFF
v_gene: TRBV7-8; d_gene: TRBD2; abundance: -; j_gene: TRBJ2-7; CDR3nt: TGTGCCAGCAGCTTTGTACTAGCGGGAGGGCCTCCCTACGAGCAGTACTTC; CDR3aa: CASSFVLAGGPPYEQYF
v_gene: TRBV4-1; d_gene: -; abundance: -; j_gene: TRBJ1-2; CDR3nt: TGCGCCAGCAGCGTACGGCAACAGGGCGGCTACACCTTC; CDR3aa: CASSVRQQGGYTF
v_gene: TRBV4-2; d_gene: -; abundance: -; j_gene: TRBJ1-4; CDR3nt: TGTGCCAGCAGCCAAGACAGGGGTGATGAAAAACTGTTTTTT; CDR3aa: CASSQDRGDEKLFF
v_gene: TRBV9; d_gene: TRBD1; abundance: -; j_gene: TRBJ1-1; CDR3nt: TGTGCCAGCAGCGTAGAGGGGAGGGGGCTGATCGACACTGAAGCTTTCTTT; CDR3aa: CASSVEGRGLIDTEAFF
v_gene: TRBV30; d_gene: TRBD2; abundance: -; j_gene: TRBJ2-4; CDR3nt: TGTGCCTGGAGTTGGAAGGGACTAGTTCTTTTC; CDR3aa: CAWSWKGLVLF
v_gene: TRBV6-5; d_gene: -; abundance: -; j_gene: TRBJ1-1; CDR3nt: TGTGCCAGCGCCCCCAAGGTCTTCGCTGAAGCTTTCTTT; CDR3aa: CASAPKVFAEAFF
v_gene: TRBV5-1; d_gene: -; abundance: -; j_gene: TRBJ2-3; CDR3nt: TGCGCCAGCAGCCCCGGAGGAGACCCTTCCGCTAGCACAGATACGCAGTATTTT; CDR3aa: CASSPGGDPSASTDTQYF
v_gene: TRBV11-2; d_gene: -; abundance: -; j_gene: TRBJ1-1; CDR3nt: TGTGCCAGCAGCCCACGAGGAGGGCCCCAGAACACTGAAGCTTTCTTT; CDR3aa: CASSPRGGPQNTEAFF
v_gene: TRBV11-2; d_gene: -; abundance: -; j_gene: TRBJ2-2; CDR3nt: TGTGCCAGCAGCTCCCAATCTGTCGTGGGCCCTAAATACACCGGGGAGCTGTTTTTT; CDR3aa: CASSSQSVVGPKYTGELFF
v_gene: TRBV28; d_gene: -; abundance: -; j_gene: TRBJ2-7; CDR3nt: TGTGCCAGCAGTTACACCGACCCCTACGAGCAGTACTTC; CDR3aa: CASSYTDPYEQYF
v_gene: TRBV5-1; d_gene: TRBD1; abundance: -; j_gene: TRBJ2-1; CDR3nt: TGCGCCAGCAGCTTGCGATCGGACAGGAATGAGCAGTTCTTC; CDR3aa: CASSLRSDRNEQFF
v_gene: TRBV28; d_gene: -; abundance: -; j_gene: TRBJ1-4; CDR3nt: TGTGCCAGCAGTTTATTCGGGGTTGAGGAAAAACTGTTTTTT; CDR3aa: CASSLFGVEEKLFF
v_gene: TRBV6-5; d_gene: -; abundance: -; j_gene: TRBJ1-5; CDR3nt: TGTGCCAGCAGTTACGATAAGGCAGAATGGCAGCCCCAGCATTTT; CDR3aa: CASSYDKAEWQPQHF